These 21 T cell receptor beta chains came from one sample sequenced in a study of blood T cell repertoires in COVID-19. Assay: immunoSEQ multiplex PCR; the TCRdb copy retains only in-frame clones and omits some. The repertoire holds approximately 77,000 clones, with approximately 88% as singletons. Input material: peripheral blood. These receptors were collected from a woman aged 80 or older with acute or convalescent COVID-19.

This clone was recorded only once. The chain joins TRBV4-1 to TRBJ1-2; D remains ambiguous. The CDR3 extends over 14 amino acids. V was cut by 0 bases and J by 1 base, with 6 bases left in between. CDR1 and CDR2 from the germline V gene are MGHRA and YSYEKL. CDR3: CASSQETGNYGYTF. CDR3 in DNA: TGCGCCAGCAGCCAAGAGACGGGTAACTATGGCTACACCTTC.

This clone was seen only a few times. J is TRBJ1-2 and V is TRBV9, with D possibly TRBD1 on 5 matching bases. The germline V gene encodes CDR1 SGDLS and CDR2 YYNGEE. Trimming took off 1 base at V and 2 bases at J, with 6 bases between the two ends. This CDR3 is 13 amino acids long. The CDR3 sequence: CASSVWGNYGYTF. The CDR3, as DNA: TGTGCCAGCAGCGTATGGGGCAACTATGGCTACACCTTC.

This clone was counted once. The rearrangement joins TRBV5-1 to TRBJ1-5; D unresolved. Germline lookup yields CDR1 SGHRS and CDR2 YFSETQ. CDR3 length equals 13 residues. Trimming took 4 bases from V and 5 from J, leaving 10 bases between them. CDR3 sequence: CASSPDGDQPQHF. The CDR3 nucleotides are TGCGCCAGCAGCCCTGATGGAGATCAGCCCCAGCATTTT.

V usage is TRBV19 and J usage is TRBJ1-5, with D unresolved. Per the germline V gene, CDR1 is LNHDA and CDR2 is SQIVND (reference sequence). This CDR3 is built from 17 residues. V lost 4 bases and J 5 bases, leaving 21 bases between the germline ends. The CDR3 DNA reads as TGTGCCAGTAGTACTCGCTCTGGGAGGCGAGGTGATCAGCCCCAGCATTTT. Translation gives CASSTRSGRRGDQPQHF.

The rearrangement links TRBV10-1 to TRBJ1-3; D perhaps matches TRBD1 (5 bases). The germline V and J ends were trimmed by 4 bases and 3 bases, with 7 bases remaining between them. The CDR3 contains 13 residues. CDR1 is WNHNN, CDR2 SYGVQD, per germline (reference sequence). This chain's CDR3 is CASSGGFGNTIYF. The DNA for the CDR3 is TGCGCCAGCAGTGGGGGCTTTGGAAACACCATATATTTT.

The rearrangement joins TRBV7-9 to TRBJ2-5; D gene uncertain. CDR3 length: 13 amino acids. Germline V lookup: CDR1 SEHNR, CDR2 FQNEAQ (reference sequence). V gave up 1 base and J gave up 5 bases, with 8 bases separating them. This CDR3 reads CASSLDYRETQYF. For the CDR3, the DNA is TGTGCCAGCAGCTTAGACTACCGCGAGACCCAGTACTTC.

CDR3 sequence (DNA): TGTGCCAGTCATCCTAGGAGGACAGGGTACTCTGGGGCCAACGTCCTGACTTTC. Protein sequence: CASHPRRTGYSGANVLTF. This chain joins TRBV19 and TRBJ2-6; 8 nucleotides agree with TRBD1. CDR1 is LNHDA, CDR2 SQIVND, per germline (reference sequence). There are 18 residues in the CDR3. With 8 bases clipped from V and 0 bases from J, the junction kept 12 bases outside the gene matches. Together with reference TRBV19 and TRBJ2-6, the CDR3 gives the full variable domain: DGGITQSPKYLFRKEGQNVTLSCEQNLNHDAMYWYRQDPGQGLRLIYYSQIVNDFQKGDIAEGYSVSREKKESFPLTVTSAQKNPTAFYLCASHPRRTGYSGANVLTFGAGSRLTVL.

The genes are TRBV7-2 and TRBJ2-3, with D possibly being TRBD1 or TRBD2 (6 bases each). CDR3 size: 14 residues. Germline V lookup: CDR1 SGHTA, CDR2 FQGNSA. Trimming took off 5 bases at V and 2 bases at J, with 11 bases between the two ends. DNA for the CDR3: TGTGCCAGCAGCGTAGGGGGGCTCACAGATACGCAGTATTTT. It translates to CASSVGGLTDTQYF.

This chain joins TRBV24-1 and TRBJ2-1; TRBD2 agrees at 11 bases. J gave up 4 bases and V 5 bases, and 3 bases lay outside the gene matches. The CDR3 runs to 15 residues. The germline gives CDR1 KGHDR, CDR2 SFDVKD. CDR3: CATSGLAGGYNEQFF. The DNA for the CDR3 is TGTGCCACCAGTGGTCTAGCGGGAGGTTACAATGAGCAGTTCTTC.

This rearrangement joins TRBV5-6 to TRBJ2-1; D is perhaps TRBD1 (10 bases). The germline V gene encodes CDR1 SGHDT and CDR2 YYEEEE. The V and J ends lost 4 bases and 4 bases respectively, with 27 bases between them. This CDR3 spans 19 amino acids. The CDR3 here is CASSRDRGTGLAKYNEQFF. CDR3 in DNA: TGTGCCAGCAGCAGGGACAGGGGTACCGGACTAGCGAAGTACAATGAGCAGTTCTTC.

The chain has TRBV9 and TRBJ1-2, with TRBD1 matching 9 bases. Germline CDR1 is SGDLS and CDR2 is YYNGEE. V shed 0 bases and J 4 bases; nucleotides not matched to a gene: 4. This CDR3 has 15 amino acids. The CDR3 loop reads CASSVDGTGSYGYTF. In DNA, the CDR3 is TGTGCCAGCAGCGTAGACGGGACAGGGAGCTATGGCTACACCTTC.

CDR3 in amino acids: CASSPTQPGVGYTF. CDR3 nucleotide sequence: TGTGCCAGCAGCCCCACTCAACCAGGGGTAGGCTACACCTTC. The chain recombines TRBV14 with TRBJ1-2, with TRBD1 as a possible D gene (6 bases). Looked up from germline, CDR1 is SGHDN and CDR2 is FVKESK. V lost 4 bases, J lost 8 bases, and 17 bases lay in between. This CDR3 spans 14 amino acids.

The chain joins TRBV4-3 to TRBJ2-1; D is possibly TRBD2 (7 bases). The CDR3 length is 16 residues. In germline, CDR1 is LGHNA, CDR2 YSLEER. V lost 3 bases, J lost 7 bases, and 19 bases lay in between. CDR3 residues: CASSHGGAGVVNEQFF. The CDR3 DNA reads as TGCGCCAGCAGCCATGGGGGGGCAGGTGTCGTTAATGAGCAGTTCTTC.

The chain combines TRBV11-2 with TRBJ2-5; 7 bases are shared with TRBD1. The CDR3 contains 14 residues. V was pared by 4 bases and J by 4 bases, with 6 bases of the junction left unmatched. Germline V gene sequence: CDR1 SGHAT, CDR2 FQNNGV. In DNA form, the CDR3 reads TGTGCCAGCAGCTCGCCAGGGGGTAGAGAGACCCAGTACTTC. The encoded protein is CASSSPGGRETQYF.

CDR3 sequence: CASSTRAYGYTF. The CDR3 DNA reads TGTGCCAGCTCCACGAGGGCCTATGGCTACACCTTC. J is TRBJ1-2 and V is TRBV18; D call uncertain. The V end lost 6 bases, the J end lost 4 bases, and 9 bases lay between the germline ends. The CDR3 has 12 residues. CDR1 is KGHSH and CDR2 is LQKENI in the germline V gene.

This sequence joins TRBV30 and TRBJ2-1, with 7 bases that match TRBD2. Germline V gene sequence: CDR1 GTSNPN, CDR2 SVGIG (reference sequence). J gave up 0 bases and V 0 bases, and 14 bases lay outside the gene matches. This CDR3 is built from 19 residues. In DNA form, the CDR3 reads TGTGCCTGGAGTGTACGTGCCCTGCTGGCGGGAGTCTCCTACAATGAGCAGTTCTTC. This codes for CAWSVRALLAGVSYNEQFF.

The CDR3 spells CASSERPGDTEAFF. The DNA for the CDR3 is TGTGCCAGCAGCGAACGTCCGGGGGACACTGAAGCTTTCTTT. The rearrangement links TRBV7-3 to TRBJ1-1, with D maybe TRBD1 (5 bases). V was pared by 5 bases and J by 3 bases, with 13 bases between. Germline assignment: CDR1 SGHTA and CDR2 FQGTGA. The CDR3 runs 14 residues.

The chain combines TRBV6-6 with TRBJ2-4; D remains unclear. The germline V and J ends were trimmed by 6 bases and 0 bases, with 12 bases remaining between them. The germline CDR1 and CDR2 sequences are MNHNY and SVGAGI (reference sequence). The CDR3 has 15 amino acids. CDR3 in amino acids: CASSPYSLAKNIQYF. The DNA for the CDR3 is TGTGCCAGCAGCCCCTACTCTTTAGCCAAAAACATTCAGTACTTC.

The V gene is TRBV19, the J gene TRBJ1-2; D remains unclear. Germline CDR1 reads LNHDA; CDR2 reads SQIVND (reference sequence). The CDR3 contains 17 residues. Trimming stripped 0 bases from V and 0 bases from J, with 14 bases between. The CDR3 DNA reads as TGTGCCAGTAGTATAGATTTCTCGAGTGCCGCTAACTATGGCTACACCTTC. Translating gives CASSIDFSSAANYGYTF.

This clone was seen once. The V gene is TRBV30, the J gene TRBJ2-7; 12 nucleotides line up with TRBD2. V trimming: 3 bases; J trimming: 12 bases; junction bases outside the gene matches: 9. The CDR3 totals 13 residues. Germline lookup yields CDR1 GTSNPN and CDR2 SVGIG (reference sequence). The CDR3 here is CAWRLAGGRGGYF. The CDR3 DNA sequence: TGTGCCTGGAGACTAGCGGGAGGCCGGGGGGGGTACTTC. The full variable domain, in which reference TRBV30 and TRBJ2-7 provide the parts outside the CDR3, is SQTIHQWPATLVQPVGSPLSLECTVEGTSNPNLYWYRQAAGRGLQLLFYSVGIGQISSEVPQNLSASRPQDRQFILSSKKLLLSDSGFYLCAWRLAGGRGGYFGPGTRLTVT.

This clone was found once. V and J are TRBV19 and TRBJ2-3; the D gene is possibly TRBD2 (7 bases). Germline CDR1 reads LNHDA; CDR2 reads SQIVND (reference sequence). The CDR3 totals 13 residues. The chain's CDR3 is CATGRGSTDTQYF. The CDR3 DNA reads as TGTGCTACAGGGCGGGGGAGCACAGATACGCAGTATTTT.